This T cell receptor beta chain was captured by sequencing in a study of T-cell reconstitution after alpha-beta-depleted transplantation in children. This clonotype was detected many times. Germline-derived CDR1 and CDR2 are SGDLS and YYNGEE. This CDR3 has 17 amino acids. The V and J ends lost 4 bases and 3 bases respectively, with 22 bases between them. Unique molecular identifiers were used to barcode this TCRbeta library. TCRdb processed the PCR reads anew with MiXCR; each CDR3 protein has one entry. The profile shows roughly 590,000 distinct CDR3 sequences, around a sixth of them singletons. The chain uses TRBV9 and TRBJ2-5; D ambiguous. This receptor was obtained from a human donor who donated a stem cell graft to a child with acute myeloid leukemia. The sequences come from PBMCs from the stem cell graft donor, collected from the stem cell graft. CDR3 region: CASSPQGSDNTKETQYF. The CDR3 DNA follows: TGTGCCAGCAGCCCACAAGGATCCGACAATACGAAAGAGACCCAGTACTTC.